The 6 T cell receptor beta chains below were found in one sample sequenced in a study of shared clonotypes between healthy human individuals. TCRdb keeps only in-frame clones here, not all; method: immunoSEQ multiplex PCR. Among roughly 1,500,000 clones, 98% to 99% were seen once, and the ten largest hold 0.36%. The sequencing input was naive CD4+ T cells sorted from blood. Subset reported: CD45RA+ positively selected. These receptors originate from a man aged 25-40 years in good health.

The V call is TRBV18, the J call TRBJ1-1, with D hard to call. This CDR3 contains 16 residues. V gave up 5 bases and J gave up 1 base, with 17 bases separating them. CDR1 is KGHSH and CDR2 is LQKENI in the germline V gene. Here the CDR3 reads CASSTKSPPGNTEAFF. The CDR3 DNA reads TGTGCCAGCTCAACAAAAAGCCCCCCGGGGAACACTGAAGCTTTCTTT.

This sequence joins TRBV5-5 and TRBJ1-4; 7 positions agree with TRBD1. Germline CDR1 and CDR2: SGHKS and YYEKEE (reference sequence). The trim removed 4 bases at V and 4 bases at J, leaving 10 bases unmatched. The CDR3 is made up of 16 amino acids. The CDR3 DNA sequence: TGTGCCAGCAGCCCTGGAGGGACAGACTTTAATGAAAAACTGTTTTTT. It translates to CASSPGGTDFNEKLFF.

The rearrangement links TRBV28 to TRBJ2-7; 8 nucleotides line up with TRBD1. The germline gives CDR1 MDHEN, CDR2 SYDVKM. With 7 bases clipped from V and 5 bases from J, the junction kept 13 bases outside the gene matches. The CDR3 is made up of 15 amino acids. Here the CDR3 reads CASMEVRTGINEQYF. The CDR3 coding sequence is TGTGCCAGCATGGAGGTTCGGACAGGGATTAACGAGCAGTACTTC.

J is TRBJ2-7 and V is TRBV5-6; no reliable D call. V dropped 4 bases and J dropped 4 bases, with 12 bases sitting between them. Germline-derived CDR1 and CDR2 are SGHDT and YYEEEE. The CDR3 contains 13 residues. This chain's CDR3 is CASSRRVVYEQYF. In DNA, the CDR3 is TGTGCCAGCAGCCGTCGAGTAGTATACGAGCAGTACTTC.

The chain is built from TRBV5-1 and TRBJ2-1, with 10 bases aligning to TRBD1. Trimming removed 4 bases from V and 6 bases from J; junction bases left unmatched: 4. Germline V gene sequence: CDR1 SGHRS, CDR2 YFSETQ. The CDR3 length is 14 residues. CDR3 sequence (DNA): TGCGCCAGCAGCGGACAGGGGGGTTCCAATGAGCAGTTCTTC. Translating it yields CASSGQGGSNEQFF. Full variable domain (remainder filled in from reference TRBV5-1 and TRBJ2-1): KAGVTQTPRYLIKTRGQQVTLSCSPISGHRSVSWYQQTPGQGLQFLFEYFSETQRNKGNFPGRFSGRQFSNSRSEMNVSTLELGDSALYLCASSGQGGSNEQFFGPGTRLTVL.

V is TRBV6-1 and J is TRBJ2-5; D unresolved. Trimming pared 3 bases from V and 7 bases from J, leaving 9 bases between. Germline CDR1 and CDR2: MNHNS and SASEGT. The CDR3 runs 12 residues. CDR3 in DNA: TGTGCCAGCAGTGAGGGTTTTTCGACCCAGTACTTC. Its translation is CASSEGFSTQYF.